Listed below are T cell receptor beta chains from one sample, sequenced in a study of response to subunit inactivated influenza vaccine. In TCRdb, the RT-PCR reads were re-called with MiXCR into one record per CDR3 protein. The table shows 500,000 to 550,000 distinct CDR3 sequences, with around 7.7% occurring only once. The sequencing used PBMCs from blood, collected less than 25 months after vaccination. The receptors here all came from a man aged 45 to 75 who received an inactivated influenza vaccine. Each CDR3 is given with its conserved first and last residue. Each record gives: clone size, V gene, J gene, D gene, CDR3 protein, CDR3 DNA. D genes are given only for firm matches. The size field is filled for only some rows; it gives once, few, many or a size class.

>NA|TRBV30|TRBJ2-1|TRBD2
CAWSVSLAGYEQFF
TGTGCCTGGAGTGTATCACTAGCGGGTTATGAGCAGTTCTTC
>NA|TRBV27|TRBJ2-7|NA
CASSLKFMLYEQYF
TGTGCCAGCAGTTTAAAATTCATGCTCTACGAGCAGTACTTC
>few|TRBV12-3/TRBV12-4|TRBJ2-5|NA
CASSLRGFRDLQETQYF
TGTGCCAGCAGTTTAAGGGGATTTCGGGACCTTCAAGAGACCCAGTACTTC
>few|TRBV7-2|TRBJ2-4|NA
CASSLARTEGNIQYF
TGTGCCAGCAGCTTAGCGCGGACAGAAGGAAACATTCAGTACTTC
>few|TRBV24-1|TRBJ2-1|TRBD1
CATSRGQGSKNEQFF
TGTGCCACCAGCCGGGGACAGGGATCCAAAAATGAGCAGTTCTTC
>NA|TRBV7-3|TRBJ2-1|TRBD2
CASSLRSGRGGGKSSYNEQFF
TGTGCCAGCAGCTTAAGGAGTGGTCGGGGGGGCGGTAAGTCCTCCTACAATGAGCAGTTCTTC
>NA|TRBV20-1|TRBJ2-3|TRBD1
CSASGDRGQTDTQYF
TGCAGTGCTAGCGGAGACAGGGGACAGACAGATACGCAGTATTTT
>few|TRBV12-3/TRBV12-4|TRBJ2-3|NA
CASSPVRGIRTDTQYF
TGTGCCAGCAGTCCAGTCCGAGGGATCCGCACAGATACGCAGTATTTT
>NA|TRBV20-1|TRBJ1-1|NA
CSANGGGNTEAFF
TGCAGTGCGAACGGGGGCGGGAACACTGAAGCTTTCTTT
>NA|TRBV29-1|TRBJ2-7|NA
CSVEERGRYPYEQYF
TGCAGCGTTGAAGAAAGAGGTCGGTACCCCTACGAGCAGTACTTC
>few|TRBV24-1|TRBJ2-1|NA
CATSGRAIYNEQFF
TGTGCCACCAGTGGCAGGGCGATCTACAATGAGCAGTTCTTC
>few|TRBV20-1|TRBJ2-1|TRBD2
CSASPLAGVYNEQFF
TGCAGTGCTAGTCCTCTAGCGGGGGTCTACAATGAGCAGTTCTTC
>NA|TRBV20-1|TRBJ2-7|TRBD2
CSAQLAGGSYEQYF
TGCAGTGCTCAACTAGCGGGGGGCTCCTACGAGCAGTACTTC
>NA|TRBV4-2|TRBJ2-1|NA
CASSPGAMGEQFF
TGTGCCAGCAGCCCCGGGGCGATGGGTGAGCAGTTCTTC
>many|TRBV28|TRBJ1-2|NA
CASDVRAGYGYTF
TGTGCCAGCGACGTGAGGGCTGGCTATGGCTACACCTTC
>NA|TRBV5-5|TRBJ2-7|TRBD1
CASSFTGQGSVQYF
TGTGCCAGCAGCTTTACGGGACAGGGCTCCGTGCAGTACTTC
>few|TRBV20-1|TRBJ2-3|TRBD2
CSARDPAGGHTDTQYF
TGCAGTGCTAGAGATCCTGCGGGGGGCCACACAGATACGCAGTATTTT
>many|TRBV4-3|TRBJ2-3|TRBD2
CASSQDHAGVESDTQYF
TGCGCCAGCAGCCAAGATCATGCGGGAGTGGAGTCAGATACGCAGTATTTT
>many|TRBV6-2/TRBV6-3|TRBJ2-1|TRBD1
CASRGTGTNEQFF
TGTGCCAGCAGGGGGACAGGGACTAATGAGCAGTTCTTC
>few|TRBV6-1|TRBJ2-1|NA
CASSELAGFNEQFF
TGTGCCAGCAGTGAATTGGCAGGGTTCAATGAGCAGTTCTTC
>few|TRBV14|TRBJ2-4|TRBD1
CASSQDGDRSGIQYF
TGTGCCAGCAGCCAAGATGGGGACAGATCGGGCATTCAGTACTTC
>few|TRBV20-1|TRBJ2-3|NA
CSAKRTASTDTQYF
TGCAGTGCTAAGAGGACAGCTAGCACAGATACGCAGTATTTT
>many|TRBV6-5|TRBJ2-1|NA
CASSYSSTGNEQFF
TGTGCCAGCAGTTACTCGAGTACAGGTAATGAGCAGTTCTTC